Shown below are 30 T cell receptor beta chains from a single sample sequenced in a study of vaccination and CD4 T cells after COVID-19. These receptors lack a known antigen. Cultured CD4+ T cell DNA underwent sequencing with the Oncomine TCR Beta short-read assay. Each CDR3 protein gets one entry after TCRdb re-called the PCR reads with MiXCR. Found here are 11,000 to 15,000 distinct CDR3 sequences, 60% to 70% of them singletons; the top ten hold 7.4%. The sample's treatment: roughly ten-day PBMC culture with coronavirus spike peptide pools or control peptides (ViraFEST assay). Sequences were obtained from CD4+ T cells from blood, cultured in vitro. These receptors all come from a human donor who had recovered from COVID-19.

This chain's CDR3 is CAWTGGDYGYTF. The CDR3 bases are TGTGCCTGGACAGGGGGCGACTATGGCTACACCTTC. The chain recombines TRBV30 with TRBJ1-2, with TRBD1 matching over 8 bases. Germline values: CDR1 GTSNPN, CDR2 SVGIG (reference sequence). The trim removed 4 bases at V and 3 bases at J, leaving 1 base unmatched. The CDR3 sequence is 12 residues long.

This clonotype turned up a few times. J is TRBJ1-1 and V is TRBV6-1; D might be TRBD1 (5 bases). Germline V gene sequence: CDR1 MNHNS, CDR2 SASEGT. Between the trimmed V and J ends, which lost 6 bases and 9 bases, there was a span of 17 bases. The CDR3 is 13 amino acids. CDR3: CASSLGEGRQAFF. The CDR3 DNA reads TGTGCCAGCAGCCTGGGGGAGGGTCGACAAGCTTTCTTT.

This clonotype is categorized as medium-sized. The chain is built from TRBV20-1 and TRBJ2-2; weak D call: TRBD2 (5 bases). The length of the CDR3 is 14 residues. Germline assignment: CDR1 DFQATT and CDR2 SNEGSKA (reference sequence). V lost 0 bases to trimming and J lost 7 bases, with 12 bases between them. The CDR3 sequence is CSAREGSGGGELFF. The CDR3 nucleotides read TGCAGTGCTAGAGAGGGGAGTGGTGGCGGGGAGCTGTTTTTT.

This clonotype was counted between two and nine times. The genes are TRBV6-1 and TRBJ2-5, with D possibly matching TRBD2 (5 bases). Germline lookup yields CDR1 MNHNS and CDR2 SASEGT. This CDR3 contains 11 residues. V shed 7 bases and J shed 5 bases, with 8 bases lying between them. DNA of the CDR3: TGTGCCAGCACCTCGGGGGAGACCCAGTACTTC. This encodes CASTSGETQYF.

This chain connects TRBV6-2 or TRBV6-3 to TRBJ1-2; D remains ambiguous. The CDR3 sequence is 14 residues long. V shed 2 bases and J shed 1 base, with 8 bases lying between them. Germline loops: CDR1 MNHEY, CDR2 SVGEGT. CDR3 protein: CASSYSVYNYGYTF. The CDR3, as DNA: TGTGCCAGCAGTTACAGCGTCTATAACTATGGCTACACCTTC.

The J gene is TRBJ1-2, the V gene TRBV5-4, with 11 bases aligning to TRBD1. Losses at the gene ends were 4 bases for V and 4 bases for J; bases not matched to a gene: 6. The CDR3 runs 15 residues. The V gene's germline CDR1 is SGHNT and CDR2 YYREEE (reference sequence). The CDR3 DNA follows: TGTGCCAGCAGCCCTGGACAGGGGGCTCGCTATGGCTACACCTTC. Translated, it gives CASSPGQGARYGYTF.

This chain joins TRBV7-9 and TRBJ2-7, with 8 bases aligning to TRBD2. The ends lost 5 bases at V and 1 base at J; junction bases unmatched: 4. Germline-derived CDR1 and CDR2 are SEHNR and FQNEAQ (reference sequence). The CDR3 length is 14 residues. CDR3 sequence reads: CASSRTSGSYEQYF. In DNA form, the CDR3 reads TGTGCCAGCAGCCGTACTAGCGGTTCCTACGAGCAGTACTTC.

The rearrangement joins TRBV27 to TRBJ1-5; the match to TRBD1 covers 9 bases. Germline CDR1 MNHEY, CDR2 SMNVEV (reference sequence). V shed 5 bases, J shed 5 bases, and the junction held 13 bases outside the gene matches. This CDR3 is 17 amino acids long. The CDR3, as DNA: TGTGCCAGCAGTCCCATTTCGGGACAGGGACGGCATCAGCCCCAGCATTTT. This translates into CASSPISGQGRHQPQHF.

This chain uses TRBV20-1 with TRBJ2-1; 10 bases are shared with TRBD2. V dropped 0 bases and J dropped 12; count of bases not matched to a gene: 8. Per the germline V gene, CDR1 is DFQATT and CDR2 is SNEGSKA (reference sequence). This CDR3 is 14 amino acids long. The CDR3 DNA follows: TGCAGTGCTAGAGATCAAGGACTAGCGGATACGCAGTTCTTC. This encodes CSARDQGLADTQFF.

The chain combines TRBV4-1 with TRBJ1-2; D gene uncertain. Germline CDR1 is MGHRA and CDR2 is YSYEKL. V gave up 0 bases and J gave up 3 bases, with 11 bases separating them. The CDR3 extends over 15 amino acids. CDR3 loop: CASSQDTAPYYGYTF. CDR3 nucleotides: TGCGCCAGCAGCCAAGATACAGCCCCTTACTATGGCTACACCTTC.

The chain combines TRBV7-9 with TRBJ1-2; D call uncertain. Germline V gives CDR1 SEHNR, CDR2 FQNEAQ (reference sequence). The CDR3 covers 13 residues. Trimming took 3 bases from V and 6 from J, leaving 11 bases between them. DNA of the CDR3: TGTGCCAGCAGCTTCGGAGTTGGCGATGGCTACACCTTC. Translation: CASSFGVGDGYTF.

The rearrangement links TRBV20-1 to TRBJ2-7, with D possibly matching TRBD2 (5 bases). CDR1 and CDR2 (germline): DFQATT, SNEGSKA (reference sequence). This CDR3 has 14 amino acids. Trimming pared 6 bases from V and 3 bases from J, leaving 18 bases between. The CDR3: CSARPPEGSYEQYF. The DNA of the CDR3 is TGCAGTGCCAGACCTCCCGAGGGAAGCTACGAGCAGTACTTC.

This clonotype rates as large (0.1 to 1%). The V and J genes are TRBV7-3 and TRBJ1-2; possible D gene TRBD1, 6 bases. Trimming took off 5 bases at V and 3 bases at J, with 16 bases between the two ends. The CDR3 is made up of 15 amino acids. From germline, CDR1 is SGHTA and CDR2 FQGTGA. As DNA, the CDR3 is TGTGCCAGCAGCCTAAATGAGGGGGGCCACTATGGCTACACCTTC. Amino acid sequence: CASSLNEGGHYGYTF.

CDR3 amino acids: CASSKSGTGPLKVQPQHF. The DNA of the CDR3 is TGTGCCAGTAGTAAATCCGGGACAGGGCCCTTAAAAGTTCAGCCCCAGCATTTT. V is TRBV19 and J is TRBJ1-5; 9 bases line up with TRBD1. Germline values: CDR1 LNHDA, CDR2 SQIVND (reference sequence). V lost 4 bases and J lost 6; bases outside the gene matches: 16. The CDR3 has 18 residues.

This clonotype was recorded a few times. This chain uses TRBV20-1 with TRBJ2-5, with 14 bases matching TRBD2. CDR1 and CDR2 (germline): DFQATT, SNEGSKA (reference sequence). The J segment lost 0 bases and the V segment lost 4 bases, leaving 4 bases of the junction unmatched. The CDR3 is 16 residues long. DNA for the CDR3: TGCAGTGCTACCCGGACTAGCGGGAGGTACCAAGAGACCCAGTACTTC. It encodes CSATRTSGRYQETQYF.

By share, this clonotype counts as large. The V and J genes are TRBV6-1 and TRBJ1-1, with TRBD1 matching 8 bases. The CDR3 is 14 amino acids. The germline V gene has CDR1 MNHNS and CDR2 SASEGT. J was trimmed by 6 bases and V by 4 bases; bases with no gene match: 7. CDR3 nucleotides: TGTGCCAGCAGTGCCCAAGGACAGGGCCCTGAAGCTTTCTTT. This translates into CASSAQGQGPEAFF.

This chain joins TRBV20-1 and TRBJ2-5; TRBD1 aligns across 10 bases. There are 17 residues in the CDR3. CDR1 and CDR2 (germline): DFQATT, SNEGSKA (reference sequence). V lost 2 bases to trimming and J lost 1 base; unmatched junction nucleotides: 10. This CDR3 is CSARRDRGLGAQETQYF. Written as DNA, the CDR3 is TGCAGTGCTAGAAGGGACAGGGGCCTGGGGGCCCAAGAGACCCAGTACTTC.

This clonotype was recorded a few times. The chain employs TRBV7-8 and TRBJ1-1, with D maybe TRBD1 (6 bases). CDR1 and CDR2 from the germline V gene are SGHVS and FQNEAQ. V was pared by 1 base and J by 3 bases, with 15 bases between. The CDR3 covers 16 residues. CDR3 coding DNA: TGTGCCAGCAGCTTAGATTTAGGGGGGGCTTACACTGAAGCTTTCTTT. Amino acid sequence: CASSLDLGGAYTEAFF.

This clonotype was recorded only once. The rearrangement uses TRBV7-8 and TRBJ2-6; D gene ambiguous. The germline gives CDR1 SGHVS, CDR2 FQNEAQ. Trimming removed 4 bases from V and 0 bases from J, with 10 bases in between. This CDR3 region has 16 residues. The CDR3: CASSSRILSGANVLTF. As DNA, the CDR3 is TGTGCCAGCAGCTCCAGGATACTCTCTGGGGCCAACGTCCTGACTTTC.

A single count supports this clonotype. This chain links TRBV27 with TRBJ1-1; D is ambiguous. In germline, CDR1 is MNHEY, CDR2 SMNVEV (reference sequence). The length of the CDR3 is 15 residues. V lost 4 bases to trimming and J lost 0 bases, with 12 bases between them. The CDR3 DNA follows: TGTGCCAGCAGTTCCGCCGACGGATTGAACACTGAAGCTTTCTTT. Translation: CASSSADGLNTEAFF.

This chain links TRBV10-3 with TRBJ2-5, with D possibly TRBD1 on 6 matching bases. Germline V CDR1 and CDR2: ENHRY, SYGVKD. This CDR3 spans 13 amino acids. V was shortened by 5 bases and J by 1 base, with 8 bases between the two germline ends. The CDR3 protein is CAISLTGQETQYF. The CDR3 nucleotides read TGTGCCATCAGTCTGACAGGCCAAGAGACCCAGTACTTC.

This clonotype showed up just a few times. The rearrangement joins TRBV2 to TRBJ1-2; D might be TRBD1 (5 bases). CDR3 length: 14 amino acids. Germline CDR1 SNHLY, CDR2 FYNNEI. Trimming shortened V by 5 bases and J by 5 bases, and 15 bases separated the two germline ends. The CDR3 loop reads CASSTTGTEYGYTF. The CDR3 region has the DNA TGTGCCAGCAGTACTACCGGGACTGAATATGGCTACACCTTC. Together with reference TRBV2 and TRBJ1-2, the CDR3 gives the full variable domain: EPEVTQTPSHQVTQMGQEVILRCVPISNHLYFYWYRQILGQKVEFLVSFYNNEISEKSEIFDDQFSVERPDGSNFTLKIRSTKLEDSAMYFCASSTTGTEYGYTFGSGTRLTVV.

V gene TRBV2 combines with J gene TRBJ2-1, with 10 bases lining up with TRBD2. This CDR3 is built from 14 residues. Looked up from germline, CDR1 is SNHLY and CDR2 is FYNNEI. The J segment lost 9 bases and the V segment lost 7 bases, leaving 9 bases of the junction unmatched. CDR3 nucleotide sequence: TGTGCCAGCAATCGGCTAGCGGGAGATGGTGAGCAGTTCTTC. Its translation: CASNRLAGDGEQFF. The full variable domain, completed using reference TRBV2 and TRBJ2-1, is EPEVTQTPSHQVTQMGQEVILRCVPISNHLYFYWYRQILGQKVEFLVSFYNNEISEKSEIFDDQFSVERPDGSNFTLKIRSTKLEDSAMYFCASNRLAGDGEQFFGPGTRLTVL.

The chain combines TRBV7-2 with TRBJ1-4; 7 bases align to TRBD1. Germline CDR1 and CDR2: SGHTA and FQGNSA. The V and J ends lost 7 bases and 7 bases, in that order; junction bases with no gene match: 12. This CDR3 is 15 amino acids long. CDR3 protein: CASTLGGRGSEKLFF. For the CDR3, the DNA is TGTGCCAGCACCCTTGGCGGCAGGGGGAGTGAAAAACTGTTTTTT. The whole variable domain, remainder taken from reference TRBV7-2 and TRBJ1-4, is GAGVSQSPSNKVTEKGKDVELRCDPISGHTALYWYRQSLGQGLEFLIYFQGNSAPDKSGLPSDRFSAERTGGSVSTLTIQRTQQEDSAVYLCASTLGGRGSEKLFFGSGTQLSVL.

The rearrangement links TRBV20-1 to TRBJ2-4; TRBD2 matches at 8 bases. The CDR3 has 18 amino acids. Germline V CDR1 and CDR2: DFQATT, SNEGSKA (reference sequence). Trimming took 6 bases from V and 1 from J; bases not matched to a gene: 17. The CDR3 DNA follows: TGCAGTGCGCCTCCAGGACCGGGAGGGCCTACTGCCAAAAACATTCAGTACTTC. As protein: CSAPPGPGGPTAKNIQYF.

The sample holds one count of this clonotype. The chain recombines TRBV7-2 with TRBJ1-5; TRBD1 matches 7 bases. The CDR3 covers 15 residues. V gave up 5 bases and J gave up 2 bases; unmatched junction bases: 6. Germline loops: CDR1 SGHTA, CDR2 FQGNSA. CDR3 bases: TGTGCCAGCAGCCGGGACAGCAGCGGCAATCAGCCCCAGCATTTT. Its protein is CASSRDSSGNQPQHF.

The chain has TRBV11-2 and TRBJ1-2, with D maybe TRBD1 (6 bases). Germline V gene sequence: CDR1 SGHAT, CDR2 FQNNGV. This CDR3 contains 15 residues. The germline V and J ends were trimmed by 6 bases and 8 bases, with 22 bases remaining between them. The CDR3 protein is CASRKSGGADIGYTF. CDR3 bases: TGTGCCAGCAGAAAATCCGGGGGGGCGGACATCGGCTACACCTTC.

The V and J genes are TRBV24-1 and TRBJ1-2; D is possibly TRBD1 (5 bases). V lost 4 bases and J lost 3, with 14 bases in between. Germline assignment: CDR1 KGHDR and CDR2 SFDVKD. The CDR3 covers 15 residues. The CDR3 region is CATSDGGRADYGYTF. DNA of the CDR3: TGTGCCACCAGTGACGGAGGCAGGGCGGACTATGGCTACACCTTC.

V usage is TRBV20-1 and J usage is TRBJ1-1, with D maybe TRBD1 (6 bases). Germline loops: CDR1 DFQATT, CDR2 SNEGSKA (reference sequence). V lost 0 bases and J lost 7, with 18 bases in between. The CDR3 extends over 15 amino acids. This chain's CDR3 is CSARDHRRGAVEAFF. The CDR3 DNA sequence: TGCAGTGCTAGAGATCATAGGCGGGGGGCGGTTGAAGCTTTCTTT.

The J gene is TRBJ2-2, the V gene TRBV6-1; D call uncertain. The CDR3 consists of 14 residues. The germline V gene encodes CDR1 MNHNS and CDR2 SASEGT. The ends were cut back, 4 bases at V and 6 bases at J, with 12 bases in the middle. CDR3 nucleotide sequence: TGTGCCAGCAGTGGACAACGCACCGCCGGGGAGCTGTTTTTT. Residues: CASSGQRTAGELFF.